Described below is a single TCR beta chain sequence and its context. Its specificity is unknown. V was cut by 4 bases and J by 0 bases, with 12 bases left in between. Germline lookup yields CDR1 SGHVS and CDR2 FQNEAQ. The CDR3 totals 15 residues. PCR was performed using 60 Vbeta and 13 Jbeta primers. Sequencing was performed with immunoSEQ multiplex PCR; in TCRdb, only in-frame clones are kept and a portion is missing. Here the sample spans 150,000 to 200,000 clones, about four fifths being singletons. Everyone who donated was a healthy bone marrow donor. These data originate in a study of cytomegalovirus exposure and HLA in healthy donors. Study-wide results and caveats: The analysis excluded some indistinguishable V segments, including TRBV6-2 and TRBV6-3.

The sequenced sample was PBMCs. This chain joins TRBV7-8 and TRBJ1-1; D not resolved. The receptor was isolated from a man aged 18 to 29 in good health and CMV-seronegative. CDR3 DNA sequence: TGTGCCAGCAGCTCGCCATCGGGATTGAACACTGAAGCTTTCTTT. This codes for CASSSPSGLNTEAFF.